This T cell receptor (beta chain) was obtained from a study of blood T cell repertoires in COVID-19. Across the whole study: COVID-19 samples collected from the United States, Italy and Spain covered acute and convalescent phases. Sources were T cells, B-cell-depleted T cells, or PBMCs; the material itself was cDNA or gDNA.

This clone is a singleton in its sample. The CDR3 runs to 14 residues. V lost 8 bases and J lost 4, with 16 bases in between. Germline loops: CDR1 MNHEY, CDR2 SVGAGI. Original data processing: Counts of nucleated cells, estimated from reference gene primer amplification, were obtained. Produced via immunoSEQ multiplex PCR; TCRdb's table is partial and in-frame only. V and J calls and clone size follow that table, whereas D and trimming were derived from the DNA. There are under 100,000 clones in the sample; about nine tenths occur only once, and more than 14% lies in the top ten. This TCR came from a male donor with acute or convalescent COVID-19. The material sequenced was peripheral blood. V usage is TRBV6-5 and J usage is TRBJ2-3, with a possible D match to TRBD1 (6 bases). As DNA, the CDR3 is TGTGCCAGCTCCCCGGACAGATGGGCAGATACGCAGTATTTT. It encodes CASSPDRWADTQYF.